This T cell receptor (beta chain) was documented in a study of blood T cell repertoires in COVID-19. The table came from immunoSEQ multiplex PCR; TCRdb's copy has only in-frame clones and leaves some out. The sample carries around 50,000 clones, about nine tenths recorded once. The CDR3 is 15 residues long. Germline CDR1 KGHDR, CDR2 SFDVKD. V shed 4 bases and J 2 bases; nucleotides not matched to a gene: 3. The V and J genes are TRBV24-1 and TRBJ2-1; 8 nucleotides line up with TRBD1. This TCR derives from a man in his forties or fifties with active COVID-19. The specimen sequenced was peripheral blood. CDR3 sequence: CATSEATGAYNEQFF. The CDR3 DNA sequence: TGTGCCACCAGTGAAGCGACAGGGGCCTACAATGAGCAGTTCTTC.